The present entry profiles one TCR beta chain with its context. Its target is not known. Each CDR3 protein is one row after TCRdb ran MiXCR on the 5' RACE reads. The sample has hundreds of thousands of distinct CDR3 sequences; approximately 12% are singletons. This CDR3 contains 12 residues. Germline CDR1 MNHEY, CDR2 SMNVEV (reference sequence). V was pared by 6 bases and J by 4 bases, with 9 bases between. The sample originates from a study of CD8 T cells in ankylosing spondylitis. Findings and caveats of the study: Matched synovial fluid from ankylosing spondylitis patients was reported to be enriched for disease-linked clones. Previous work reported some of these motif variants in the synovial fluid and blood of reactive arthritis. Eight highly homologous variants made up a TCR beta motif, and this motif appeared characteristic of ankylosing spondylitis blood.

The rearrangement links TRBV27 to TRBJ1-2; TRBD1 is a possible D gene (6 bases). This receptor was obtained from a male donor with ankylosing spondylitis. Sequencing input: blood, either unsorted or a sorted T cell fraction (not recorded which). DNA for the CDR3: TGTGCCAGCAGGGGGGCGCGCTATGGCTACACCTTC. Protein product: CASRGARYGYTF.